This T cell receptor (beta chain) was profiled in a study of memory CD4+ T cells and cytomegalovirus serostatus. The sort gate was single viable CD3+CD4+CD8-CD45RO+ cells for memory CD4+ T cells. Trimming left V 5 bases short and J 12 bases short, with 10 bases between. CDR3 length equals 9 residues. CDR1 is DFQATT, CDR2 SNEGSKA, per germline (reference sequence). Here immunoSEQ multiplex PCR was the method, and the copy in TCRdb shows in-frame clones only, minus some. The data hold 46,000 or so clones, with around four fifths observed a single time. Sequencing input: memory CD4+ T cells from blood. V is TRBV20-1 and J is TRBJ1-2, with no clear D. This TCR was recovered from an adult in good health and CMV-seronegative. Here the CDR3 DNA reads TGCAGTGCTGCCCTCTTAGACACCTTC. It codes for CSAALLDTF.